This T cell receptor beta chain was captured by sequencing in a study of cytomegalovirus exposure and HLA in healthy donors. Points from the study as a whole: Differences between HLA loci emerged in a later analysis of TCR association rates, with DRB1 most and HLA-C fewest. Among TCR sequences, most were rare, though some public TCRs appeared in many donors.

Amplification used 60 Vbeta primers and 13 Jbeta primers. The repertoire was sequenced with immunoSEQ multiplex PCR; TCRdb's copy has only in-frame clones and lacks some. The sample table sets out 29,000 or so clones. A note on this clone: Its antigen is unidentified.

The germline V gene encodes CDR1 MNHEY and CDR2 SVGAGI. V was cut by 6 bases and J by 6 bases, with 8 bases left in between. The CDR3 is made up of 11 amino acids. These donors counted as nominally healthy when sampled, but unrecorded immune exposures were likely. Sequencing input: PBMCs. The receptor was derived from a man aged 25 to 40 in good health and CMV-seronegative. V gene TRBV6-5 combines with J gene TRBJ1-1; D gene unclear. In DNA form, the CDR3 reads TGTGCCAGCAGCCTCCCCCCTGAAGCTTTCTTT. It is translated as CASSLPPEAFF.